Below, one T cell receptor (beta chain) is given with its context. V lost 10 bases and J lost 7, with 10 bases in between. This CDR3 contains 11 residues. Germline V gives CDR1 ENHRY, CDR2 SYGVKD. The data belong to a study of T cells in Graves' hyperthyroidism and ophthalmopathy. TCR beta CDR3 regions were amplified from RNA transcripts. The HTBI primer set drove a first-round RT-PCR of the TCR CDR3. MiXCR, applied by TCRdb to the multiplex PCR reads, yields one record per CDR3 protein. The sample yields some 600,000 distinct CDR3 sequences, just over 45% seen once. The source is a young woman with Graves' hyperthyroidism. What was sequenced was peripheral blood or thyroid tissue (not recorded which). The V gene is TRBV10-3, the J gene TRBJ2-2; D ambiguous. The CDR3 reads CASSDLGELFF. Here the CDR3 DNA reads TGTGCCAGCAGCGACCTCGGGGAGCTGTTTTTT.